These 7 T cell receptor beta chains share one sample of origin, sequenced in a study of cytomegalovirus exposure and HLA in healthy donors. This PCR relied on a set of 60 Vbeta primers and 13 Jbeta primers. Sequenced by immunoSEQ multiplex PCR; TCRdb stores in-frame clones only, minus some. The repertoire consists of around 140,000 clones, with about two thirds occurring once and the leading ten covering roughly 4%. Sequencing was done on a sample of PBMCs. The receptors come from a man in his fifties in good health and CMV-seropositive.

The chain couples TRBV12-5 to TRBJ1-6; no definite D call. Germline CDR1 and CDR2: LGHNT and FRNRAP. The V end was cut by 0 bases, the J end by 0 bases, with 12 bases between. This CDR3 is built from 18 residues. The DNA for the CDR3 is TGTGCTAGTGGTTTGGTACCTGGCGGAAGCTCCTATAATTCACCCCTCCACTTT. Translation: CASGLVPGGSSYNSPLHF. The full variable domain, in which reference TRBV12-5 and TRBJ1-6 provide the parts outside the CDR3, is DARVTQTPRHKVTEMGQEVTMRCQPILGHNTVFWYRQTMMQGLELLAYFRNRAPLDDSGMPKDRFSAEMPDATLATLKIQPSEPRDSAVYFCASGLVPGGSSYNSPLHFGNGTRLTVT.

V and J are TRBV19 and TRBJ1-4; 7 bases align to TRBD1. V shed 5 bases and J 8 bases; nucleotides not matched to a gene: 8. The CDR3 is 14 amino acids. Germline V gives CDR1 LNHDA, CDR2 SQIVND (reference sequence). The CDR3 bases are TGTGCCAGTAGTTCCCGACAGGGAAGGGAAAAACTGTTTTTT. Translated: CASSSRQGREKLFF. Drawing the rest from reference TRBV19 and TRBJ1-4, the complete variable domain is DGGITQSPKYLFRKEGQNVTLSCEQNLNHDAMYWYRQDPGQGLRLIYYSQIVNDFQKGDIAEGYSVSREKKESFPLTVTSAQKNPTAFYLCASSSRQGREKLFFGSGTQLSVL.

The chain has TRBV6-1 and TRBJ2-3; TRBD1 is a possible D gene (6 bases). From germline, CDR1 is MNHNS and CDR2 SASEGT. V was trimmed by 4 bases and J by 3 bases, leaving 11 bases between them. This CDR3 has 14 amino acids. CDR3 coding DNA: TGTGCCAGCAGTGCCATGGACAGTACAGATACGCAGTATTTT. It encodes CASSAMDSTDTQYF.

This clone turned up a few times. This chain connects TRBV21-1 to TRBJ2-5; no DNA check was done on the table's D call, TRBD1. TRBV21-1 is marked as a pseudogene. The CDR3 spans 16 residues. For the CDR3, the DNA is TGTGCCAGCAGCAAGGAGGTAGACAGGGTTCAAGAGACCCAGTACTTC. Translated: CASSKEVDRVQETQYF.

This chain connects TRBV9 to TRBJ2-7; TRBD1 is a possible D gene (5 bases). Per the germline V gene, CDR1 is SGDLS and CDR2 is YYNGEE. Trimming took 0 bases from V and 1 from J, leaving 11 bases between them. This CDR3 comprises 15 residues. Written as DNA, the CDR3 is TGTGCCAGCAGCGTAGGGGTGGACACTTCCTACGAGCAGTACTTC. Its protein is CASSVGVDTSYEQYF.

The genes are TRBV25-1 and TRBJ2-3, with a possible D match to TRBD2 (6 bases). Per germline, CDR1 MGHDK and CDR2 SYGVNS. The germline V and J ends were trimmed by 1 base and 0 bases, with 11 bases remaining between them. The CDR3 has 16 residues. CDR3 region: CASSELTRTSTDTQYF. The CDR3 coding sequence is TGTGCCAGCAGTGAATTGACTAGGACTAGCACAGATACGCAGTATTTT.

The rearrangement links TRBV5-1 to TRBJ2-1; 7 bases are shared with TRBD1. The V segment lost 0 bases and the J segment 6 bases; nucleotides outside the gene matches: 6. In germline, CDR1 is SGHRS, CDR2 YFSETQ. There are 15 residues in the CDR3. For the CDR3, the DNA is TGCGCCAGCAGCTTGGCAAGACAGGGCTCCAATGAGCAGTTCTTC. This codes for CASSLARQGSNEQFF.